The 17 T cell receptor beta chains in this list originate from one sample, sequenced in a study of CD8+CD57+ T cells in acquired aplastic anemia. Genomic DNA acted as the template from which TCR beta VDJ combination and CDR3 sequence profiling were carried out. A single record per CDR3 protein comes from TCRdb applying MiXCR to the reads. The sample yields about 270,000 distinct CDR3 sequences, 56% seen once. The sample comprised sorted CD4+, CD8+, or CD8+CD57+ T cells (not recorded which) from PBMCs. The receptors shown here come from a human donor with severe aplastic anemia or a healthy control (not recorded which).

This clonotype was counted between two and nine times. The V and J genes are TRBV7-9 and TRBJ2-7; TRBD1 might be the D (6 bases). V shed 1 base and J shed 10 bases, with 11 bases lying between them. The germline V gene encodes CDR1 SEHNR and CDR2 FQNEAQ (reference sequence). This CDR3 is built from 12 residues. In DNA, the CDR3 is TGTGCCAGCAGCTTAGATGGGGGCGGACAGTACTTC. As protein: CASSLDGGGQYF. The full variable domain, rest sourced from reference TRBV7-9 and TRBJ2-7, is DTGVSQNPRHKITKRGQNVTFRCDPISEHNRLYWYRQTLGQGPEFLTYFQNEAQLEKSRLLSDRFSAERPKGSFSTLEIQRTEQGDSAMYLCASSLDGGGQYFGPGTRLTVT.

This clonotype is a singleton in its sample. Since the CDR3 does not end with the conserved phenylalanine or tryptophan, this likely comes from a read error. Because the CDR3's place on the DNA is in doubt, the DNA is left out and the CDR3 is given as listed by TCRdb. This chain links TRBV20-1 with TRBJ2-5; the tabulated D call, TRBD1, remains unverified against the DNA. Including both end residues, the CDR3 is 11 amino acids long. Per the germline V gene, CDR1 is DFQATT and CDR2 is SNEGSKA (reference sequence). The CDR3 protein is CSARESGTDTT.

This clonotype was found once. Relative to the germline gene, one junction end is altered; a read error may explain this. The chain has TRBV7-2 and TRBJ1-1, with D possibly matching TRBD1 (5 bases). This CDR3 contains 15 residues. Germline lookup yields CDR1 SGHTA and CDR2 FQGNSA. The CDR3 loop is CASSLEAGLRTEVFF. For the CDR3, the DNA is TGTGCCAGCAGCTTGGAAGCAGGGTTGAGAACTGAAGTTTTCTTT. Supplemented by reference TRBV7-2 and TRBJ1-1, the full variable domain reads GAGVSQSPSNKVTEKGKDVELRCDPISGHTALYWYRQSLGQGLEFLIYFQGNSAPDKSGLPSDRFSAERTGGSVSTLTIQRTQQEDSAVYLCASSLEAGLRTEVFFGQGTRLTVV.

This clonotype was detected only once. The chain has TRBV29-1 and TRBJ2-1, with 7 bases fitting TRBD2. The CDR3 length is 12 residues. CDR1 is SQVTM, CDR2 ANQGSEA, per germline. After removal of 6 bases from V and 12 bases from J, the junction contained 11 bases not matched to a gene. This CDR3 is CSVLLGLPPQFF. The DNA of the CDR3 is TGCAGCGTCCTACTGGGACTACCCCCGCAGTTCTTC.

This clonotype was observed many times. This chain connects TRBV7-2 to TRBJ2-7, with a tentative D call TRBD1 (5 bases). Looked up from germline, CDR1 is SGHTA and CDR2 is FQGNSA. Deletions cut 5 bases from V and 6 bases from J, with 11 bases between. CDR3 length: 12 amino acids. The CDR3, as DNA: TGTGCCAGCAGCCCCCCAGGGCCCGAGCAGTACTTC. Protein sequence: CASSPPGPEQYF. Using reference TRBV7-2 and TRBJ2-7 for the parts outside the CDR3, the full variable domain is GAGVSQSPSNKVTEKGKDVELRCDPISGHTALYWYRQSLGQGLEFLIYFQGNSAPDKSGLPSDRFSAERTGGSVSTLTIQRTQQEDSAVYLCASSPPGPEQYFGPGTRLTVT.

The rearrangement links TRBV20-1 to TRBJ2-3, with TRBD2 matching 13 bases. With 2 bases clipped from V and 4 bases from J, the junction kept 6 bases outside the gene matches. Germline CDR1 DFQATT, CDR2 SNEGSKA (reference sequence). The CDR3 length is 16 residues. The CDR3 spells CSARSGTSGTADTQYF. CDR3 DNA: TGCAGTGCTAGATCGGGGACTAGCGGGACCGCAGATACGCAGTATTTT.

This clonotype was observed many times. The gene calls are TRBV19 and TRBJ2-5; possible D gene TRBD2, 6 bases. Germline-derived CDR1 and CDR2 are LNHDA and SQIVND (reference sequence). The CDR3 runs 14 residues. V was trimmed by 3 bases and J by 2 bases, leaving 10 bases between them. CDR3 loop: CASSMFRGQETQYF. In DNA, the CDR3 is TGTGCCAGTAGTATGTTTCGGGGGCAAGAGACCCAGTACTTC.

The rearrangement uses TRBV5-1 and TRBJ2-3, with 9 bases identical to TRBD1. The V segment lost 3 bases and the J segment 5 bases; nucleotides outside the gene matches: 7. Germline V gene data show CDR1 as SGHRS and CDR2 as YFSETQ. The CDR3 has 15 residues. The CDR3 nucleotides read TGCGCCAGCAGCTGGGACAGGGTGGGTAGAGATACGCAGTATTTT. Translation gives CASSWDRVGRDTQYF.

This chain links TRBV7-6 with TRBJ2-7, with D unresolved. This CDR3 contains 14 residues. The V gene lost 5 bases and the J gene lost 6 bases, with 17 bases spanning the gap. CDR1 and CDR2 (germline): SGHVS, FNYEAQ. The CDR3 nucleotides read TGTGCCAGCAGCCCCCAACCCTCGGCCATCGAGCAGTACTTC. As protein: CASSPQPSAIEQYF.

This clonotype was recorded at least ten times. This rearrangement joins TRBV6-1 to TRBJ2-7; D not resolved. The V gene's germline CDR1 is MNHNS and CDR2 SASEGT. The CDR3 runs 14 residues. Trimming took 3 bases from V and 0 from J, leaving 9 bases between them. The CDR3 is CASSDRASSYEQYF. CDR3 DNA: TGTGCCAGCAGTGACCGCGCCAGCTCCTACGAGCAGTACTTC.

CDR3: CASSHRQDQETQYF. The CDR3 DNA follows: TGTGCCAGCAGCCATAGACAGGACCAAGAGACCCAGTACTTC. The chain links TRBV3-1 to TRBJ2-5; D is possibly TRBD1 (6 bases). Germline V lookup: CDR1 LGHDT, CDR2 YNNKEL (reference sequence). V was cut by 3 bases and J by 0 bases, with 8 bases left in between. This CDR3 is 14 amino acids long.

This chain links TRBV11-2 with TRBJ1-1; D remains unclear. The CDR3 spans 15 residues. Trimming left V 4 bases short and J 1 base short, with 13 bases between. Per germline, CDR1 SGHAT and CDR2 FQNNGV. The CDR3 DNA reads TGTGCCAGCAGCTACTACATGTCCAGGAACACTGAAGCTTTCTTT. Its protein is CASSYYMSRNTEAFF.

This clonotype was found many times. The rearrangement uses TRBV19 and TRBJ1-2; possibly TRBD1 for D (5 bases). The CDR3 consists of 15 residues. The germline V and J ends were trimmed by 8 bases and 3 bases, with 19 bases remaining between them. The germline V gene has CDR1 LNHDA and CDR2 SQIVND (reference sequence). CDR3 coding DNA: TGTGCCAGTCGGAAGGGGCCCCTTAATGACTATGGCTACACCTTC. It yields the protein CASRKGPLNDYGYTF.

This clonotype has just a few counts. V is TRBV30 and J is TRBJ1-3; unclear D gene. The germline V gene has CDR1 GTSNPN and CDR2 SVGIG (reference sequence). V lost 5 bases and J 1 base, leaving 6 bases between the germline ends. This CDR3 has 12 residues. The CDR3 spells CAWRGSGNTIYF. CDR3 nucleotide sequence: TGTGCCTGGCGGGGTTCTGGAAACACCATATATTTT. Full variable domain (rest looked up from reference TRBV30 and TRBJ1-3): SQTIHQWPATLVQPVGSPLSLECTVEGTSNPNLYWYRQAAGRGLQLLFYSVGIGQISSEVPQNLSASRPQDRQFILSSKKLLLSDSGFYLCAWRGSGNTIYFGEGSWLTVV.

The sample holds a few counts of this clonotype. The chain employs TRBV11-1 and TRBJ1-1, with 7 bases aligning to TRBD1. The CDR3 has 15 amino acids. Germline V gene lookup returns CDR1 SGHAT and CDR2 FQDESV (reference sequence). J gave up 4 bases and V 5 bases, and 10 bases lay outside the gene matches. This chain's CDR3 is CASSPGGQPSTEAFF. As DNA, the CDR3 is TGTGCCAGCAGCCCGGGGGGACAGCCTTCCACTGAAGCTTTCTTT.

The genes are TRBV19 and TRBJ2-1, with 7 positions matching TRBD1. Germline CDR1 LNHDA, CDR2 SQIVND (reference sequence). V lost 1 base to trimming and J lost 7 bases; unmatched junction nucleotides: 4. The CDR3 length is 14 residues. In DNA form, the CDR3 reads TGTGCCAGTAGTATAGGAGGGGGCACAAATGAGCAGTTCTTC. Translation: CASSIGGGTNEQFF.

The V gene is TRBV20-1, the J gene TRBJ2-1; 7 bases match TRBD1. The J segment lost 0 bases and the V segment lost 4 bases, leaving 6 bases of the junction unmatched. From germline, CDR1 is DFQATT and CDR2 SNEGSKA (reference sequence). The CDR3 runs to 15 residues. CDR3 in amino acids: CSATDRDGSYNEQFF. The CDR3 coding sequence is TGCAGTGCTACCGACAGGGACGGCTCCTACAATGAGCAGTTCTTC.